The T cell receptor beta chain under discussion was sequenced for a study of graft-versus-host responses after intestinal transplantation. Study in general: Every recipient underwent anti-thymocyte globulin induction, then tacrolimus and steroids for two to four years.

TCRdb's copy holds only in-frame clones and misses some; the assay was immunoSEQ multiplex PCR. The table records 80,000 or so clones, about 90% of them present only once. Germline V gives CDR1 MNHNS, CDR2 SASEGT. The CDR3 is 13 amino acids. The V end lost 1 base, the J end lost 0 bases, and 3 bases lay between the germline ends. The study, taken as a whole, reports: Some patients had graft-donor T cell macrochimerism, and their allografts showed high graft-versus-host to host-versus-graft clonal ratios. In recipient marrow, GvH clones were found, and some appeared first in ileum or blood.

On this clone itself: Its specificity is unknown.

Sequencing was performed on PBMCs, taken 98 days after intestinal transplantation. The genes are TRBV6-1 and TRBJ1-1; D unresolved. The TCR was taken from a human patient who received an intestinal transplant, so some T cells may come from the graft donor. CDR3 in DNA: TGTGCCAGCAGTGAAGACTTGAACACTGAAGCTTTCTTT. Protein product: CASSEDLNTEAFF.